This TCR beta chain appears in the sequencing data of a study of shared clonotypes between healthy human individuals. Naive CD8 cells were CD45RO-negative, positively selected for CCR7, excluding terminally differentiated effector memory CD45RA+ cells. Points from the study as a whole: The study found about 5% of naive CD4 clonotypes shared across several donors.

The repertoire was sequenced with immunoSEQ multiplex PCR; TCRdb's copy has only in-frame clones and lacks some. This table has around 2,000,000 clones, about 93% appearing once. Points on this clone: Its specificity is unknown.

Germline CDR1 and CDR2: SQVTM and ANQGSEA. The V and J ends lost 4 bases and 4 bases respectively, with 11 bases between them. The CDR3 spans 12 residues. Sequenced: naive CD8+ T cells from PBMCs. The receptor was isolated from a man aged 18 to 30 in good health. Some clones in this sample may be carry-over from other donors' samples. The chain has TRBV29-1 and TRBJ2-7; D assignment may be TRBD1 or TRBD2 (5 bases each). The CDR3: CSVATGLYEQYF. The CDR3 DNA is TGCAGCGTTGCTACAGGACTTTACGAGCAGTACTTC.